The next 2 T cell receptor beta chains were all read from a single sample in a study of T cell changes during pregnancy in multiple sclerosis. Using immunoSEQ multiplex PCR, the repertoire was profiled, and TCRdb retains in-frame clones only, with some absent. The table includes 55,000 to 65,000 clones, roughly 93% detected once. The sample was CD8+ T cells from peripheral blood mononuclear cells, taken in the third trimester of pregnancy. All receptors come from a female donor with multiple sclerosis, enrolled in a pregnancy study.

This chain connects TRBV19 to TRBJ2-7; 8 bases line up with TRBD1. Trimming cost V 9 bases and J 5 bases; bases outside gene matches: 12. CDR3 size: 14 residues. Germline CDR1 LNHDA, CDR2 SQIVND (reference sequence). This CDR3 is CASSRGQGEDEQYF. As DNA, the CDR3 is TGTGCCAGCAGCAGAGGACAGGGCGAGGACGAGCAGTACTTC.

This chain connects TRBV4-1 to TRBJ2-7, with no clear D. V lost 4 bases and J lost 0, with 16 bases in between. The CDR3 runs 16 residues. Germline values: CDR1 MGHRA, CDR2 YSYEKL. CDR3 nucleotide sequence: TGCGCCAGCAGCCCCCAAGGCGGCGGAAGCTCCTACGAGCAGTACTTC. This encodes CASSPQGGGSSYEQYF.